These 8 T cell receptor beta chains share one sample of origin, sequenced in a study of blood T cell repertoires in COVID-19. Here immunoSEQ multiplex PCR was the method, and the copy in TCRdb shows in-frame clones only, minus some. The data hold some 70,000 clones, with approximately 79% observed a single time. Material for sequencing was peripheral blood. The receptors were gathered from a woman aged 45 to 65 with acute or convalescent COVID-19.

This chain connects TRBV4-1 to TRBJ2-5; D may be TRBD2 (6 bases). The CDR3 is made up of 16 amino acids. CDR1 and CDR2 from the germline V gene are MGHRA and YSYEKL. V lost 6 bases and J lost 5, with 22 bases in between. This CDR3 reads CASSPTAGTAWETQYF. CDR3 nucleotides: TGCGCCAGCAGTCCCACGGCGGGAACTGCGTGGGAGACCCAGTACTTC.

V and J are TRBV7-9 and TRBJ2-3; the match to TRBD2 covers 8 bases. The germline V gene encodes CDR1 SEHNR and CDR2 FQNEAQ (reference sequence). The CDR3 contains 15 residues. V was clipped by 3 bases and J by 4 bases; unmatched bases: 6. CDR3 sequence (DNA): TGTGCCAGCAGCTTGAAGCGGGAGAGGGCAGATACGCAGTATTTT. Its translation: CASSLKRERADTQYF.

The rearrangement links TRBV28 to TRBJ2-7, with TRBD1 as a possible D gene (6 bases). The ends were cut back, 2 bases at V and 4 bases at J, with 18 bases in the middle. This CDR3 spans 16 amino acids. Germline V lookup: CDR1 MDHEN, CDR2 SYDVKM. The chain's CDR3 is CASSLRGIGALYEQYF. The CDR3 DNA sequence: TGTGCCAGCAGTTTAAGGGGGATTGGGGCCTTATACGAGCAGTACTTC.

The gene calls are TRBV3-1 (or the pseudogene TRBV3-2) and TRBJ1-1; maybe TRBD1 (6 bases). The germline gives CDR1 LGHDT, CDR2 YNNKEL (reference sequence). This CDR3 has 13 residues. Between the trimmed V and J ends, which lost 4 bases and 4 bases, there was a span of 10 bases. The CDR3 here is CASSLGQLTEAFF. The CDR3 DNA sequence: TGTGCCAGCAGCCTAGGACAGCTCACTGAAGCTTTCTTT.

CDR3 bases: TGTGCTAGTGGTTTCGACCCAGACAGGGGGACCACTGAAGCTTTCTTT. Protein sequence: CASGFDPDRGTTEAFF. This sequence joins TRBV12-5 and TRBJ1-1, with 9 bases that match TRBD1. Per the germline V gene, CDR1 is LGHNT and CDR2 is FRNRAP. V shed 3 bases and J 4 bases; nucleotides not matched to a gene: 9. The CDR3 is 16 amino acids.

The gene calls are TRBV28 and TRBJ1-1, with 8 bases fitting TRBD1. Trimming removed 8 bases from V and 0 bases from J; junction bases left unmatched: 5. CDR1 is MDHEN and CDR2 is SYDVKM in the germline V gene. This CDR3 comprises 14 residues. This CDR3 reads CASRTGYMNTEAFF. CDR3 in DNA: TGTGCCAGCCGGACAGGGTACATGAACACTGAAGCTTTCTTT.

The rearrangement links TRBV2 to TRBJ2-5, with 7 positions matching TRBD1. Trimming cost V 6 bases and J 5 bases; bases outside gene matches: 9. The CDR3 sequence is 14 residues long. The germline gives CDR1 SNHLY, CDR2 FYNNEI. As DNA, the CDR3 is TGTGCCAGCAGAATGACAGGGTTACGTGAGACCCAGTACTTC. Its protein is CASRMTGLRETQYF.

The CDR3, as DNA: TGTGCCAGCAGTTTGCGTTCTAGCGGGGGGGGCTCCTACGAGCAGTACTTC. As protein: CASSLRSSGGGSYEQYF. J is TRBJ2-7 and V is TRBV27; 12 bases map to TRBD2. Trimming took 3 bases from V and 0 from J; bases not matched to a gene: 6. This CDR3 spans 17 amino acids. Germline CDR1 and CDR2: MNHEY and SMNVEV (reference sequence).